This T cell receptor (beta chain) comes out of a study of T cell responses to AZD1222 COVID-19 vaccine. Looked up from germline, CDR1 is LNHNV and CDR2 is YYDKDF (reference sequence). This CDR3 spans 15 amino acids. The V end lost 0 bases, the J end lost 6 bases, and 12 bases lay between the germline ends. Repertoires were generated with immunoSEQ multiplex PCR, while TCRdb's copy carries only in-frame clones and drops some. The sample has 160,000 or so clones, about 89% seen once. This TCR derives from an adult who received the AZD1222 COVID-19 vaccine. The chain links TRBV15 to TRBJ2-1; perhaps TRBD2 as D (5 bases). The sample was peripheral blood, taken 28 days after the second AZD1222 dose. This CDR3 is CATSREGLAGNEQFF. The DNA of the CDR3 is TGTGCCACCAGCAGAGAGGGCCTGGCGGGCAATGAGCAGTTCTTC.